This TCR beta chain was identified in a study of blood T cell repertoires in COVID-19. The protocol was immunoSEQ multiplex PCR, while the TCRdb copy is restricted to in-frame clones and leaves out a portion. The repertoire holds 110,000 to 150,000 clones, with 75% to 90% as singletons. This CDR3 contains 18 residues. V lost 0 bases to trimming and J lost 2 bases; unmatched junction nucleotides: 6. Germline CDR1 reads LGHNA; CDR2 reads YSLEER. Sequenced material: peripheral blood. The chain carries TRBV4-3 and TRBJ2-7; TRBD2 matches at 14 bases. The TCR sequence derives from a human donor in a cohort sampled during active COVID-19. The CDR3 bases are TGCGCCAGCAGCCAAGATGGGACTAGCGGGGGCCAAACCTACGAGCAGTACTTC. This gives the protein CASSQDGTSGGQTYEQYF.